The T cell receptor (beta chain) described here comes from a study of OX40 agonist ivuxolimab in advanced cancers. In the study overall: The treatment was a fully human IgG2 OX40 agonist, ivuxolimab. At doses from 0.01 to 10 mg/kg, patients were given intravenous ivuxolimab every 2 weeks.

The table came from immunoSEQ multiplex PCR; TCRdb's copy has only in-frame clones and leaves some out. The data show some 58,000 clones, roughly 80% seen once. Study-wide points: By week 6 at 0.1 to 3.0 mg/kg, blood CD4+ and CD8+ T cells had expanded clonally. CD4+ T cells averaged fewer expanded clones than CD8+ T cells.

V dropped 6 bases and J dropped 5 bases, with 7 bases sitting between them. CDR3 length equals 11 residues. Germline V gene data show CDR1 as SGHTA and CDR2 as FQGNSA. In the case of this clone: Antigen specificity is unknown.

The sequencing here drew on CD4+ or CD8+ T cells sorted from blood, taken in a trial of the OX40 agonist ivuxolimab. J is TRBJ2-5 and V is TRBV7-2; D may match TRBD1 or TRBD2 (5 bases each). The TCR sequence derives from an adult with an advanced solid tumor such as melanoma, head and neck, liver or kidney cancer. As DNA, the CDR3 is TGTGCCAGCAGGGGGACGGAGACCCAGTACTTC. Amino acid sequence: CASRGTETQYF.